This T cell receptor (beta chain) was identified during a study of cytomegalovirus exposure and HLA in healthy donors. Findings and caveats of the study: Sequencing artifact likely explains a cluster of highly shared sequence variants.

Details on this clone: Its antigen is not identified.

The PCR had 60 Vbeta and 13 Jbeta primers. Using immunoSEQ multiplex PCR, the repertoire was profiled, and TCRdb retains in-frame clones only, with some absent. This table lists around 70,000 clones. There are 13 residues in the CDR3. Looked up from germline, CDR1 is LGHNA and CDR2 is YSLEER. The V gene lost 4 bases and the J gene lost 1 base, with 7 bases spanning the gap. The clonotype originates from a middle-aged woman in good health and CMV-seropositive. The V gene is TRBV4-3, the J gene TRBJ1-2; no clear D. The sequenced sample was PBMCs. CDR3 DNA sequence: TGCGCCAGCAGCCCTGGACTTAACTATGGCTACACCTTC. Translation: CASSPGLNYGYTF.